Detailed here is one T cell receptor (beta chain). The antigen remains undetermined. This sample stems from a study of shared clonotypes between healthy human individuals. The unsorted PBMC replicate PCRs were performed with 300 ng DNA, approximately 27,000 T cell genomes. Measured with immunoSEQ multiplex PCR; TCRdb has only the in-frame clones, and not every one. This repertoire shows approximately 480,000 clones, about 79% found once; its top ten account for 9.5% to 15%. Overall study findings and caveats: Investigators expected sequencing depth to affect clonotype sharing among donors.

Genomic DNA for unsorted samples, which was extracted with the QIAamp DNA Blood Mini kit, came from 81 million or so PBMCs. Germline V gene sequence: CDR1 SGHRS, CDR2 YFSETQ. J lost 2 bases, V lost 0 bases, and 4 bases had no gene match. The length of the CDR3 is 16 residues. This sequence originates from a woman in her forties in good health. Some clones in this sample may be carry-over from other donors' samples. The V and J genes are TRBV5-1 and TRBJ2-1; 8 bases are a match to TRBD2. The sequencing input was PBMCs. This CDR3 reads CASSLGREGTYNEQFF. CDR3 bases: TGCGCCAGCAGCTTGGGCCGGGAGGGCACCTACAATGAGCAGTTCTTC.